Listed below are T cell receptor beta chains from one sample, sequenced in a study of identical twins. TCRdb used MiXCR to reprocess the 5' RACE reads, holding one entry per CDR3 protein. The sample lists around 670,000 distinct CDR3 sequences, less than 7% occurring once. Sequenced sample: naive T cells sorted from blood. The source is a man aged 18 to 30 in good health. The CDR3 runs from the conserved cysteine through the conserved F or W. A D gene is named only where the DNA matches it firmly. Rows may omit the clone size; those that give it use once, few, many or a size class.

d_gene | j_gene | v_gene | abundance | CDR3nt | CDR3aa
. | TRBJ2-5 | TRBV12-3/TRBV12-4 | . | TGTGCCAGCAGTTTTTCCTTGGGGGCCCAAGAGACCCAGTACTTC | CASSFSLGAQETQYF
TRBD1 | TRBJ1-2 | TRBV7-9 | many | TGTGCCAGCAGCTTAAGACAGGGAAACTATGGCTACACCTTC | CASSLRQGNYGYTF
TRBD2 | TRBJ2-1 | TRBV6-5 | few | TGTGCCAGCAGTTACTCGGCGGGAGTTTTCAAAGAGCAGTTCTTC | CASSYSAGVFKEQFF
. | TRBJ2-1 | TRBV28 | few | TGTGCCACCCAGGTGGGATCCCCCTACAATGAGCAGTTCTTC | CATQVGSPYNEQFF
TRBD2 | TRBJ2-1 | TRBV20-1 | . | TGCAGTGCTCAGGGGGTTAGCGGGAGGAATGAGCAGTTCTTC | CSAQGVSGRNEQFF
. | TRBJ1-1 | TRBV20-1 | many | TGCAGTGCTAGAGGGAAGGGTCGGGCTTTCTTT | CSARGKGRAFF
TRBD2 | TRBJ2-3 | TRBV12-3/TRBV12-4 | many | TGTGCCAGCAGTTTCGGGAGGAGAGATACGCAGTATTTT | CASSFGRRDTQYF
TRBD2 | TRBJ2-1 | TRBV27 | many | TGTGCCAGCAGGCAACTAGCGGTCAAAAGAAATGAGCAGTTCTTC | CASRQLAVKRNEQFF
. | TRBJ2-6 | TRBV6-2/TRBV6-3 | many | TGTGCCAGCAGTTACTCAAACTCTGGGGCCAACGTCCTGACTTTC | CASSYSNSGANVLTF
TRBD2 | TRBJ2-1 | TRBV3-1 | few | TGTGCCAGCAGCCAGGATAGCGGGAGGGCCCTCAATGAGCAGTTCTTC | CASSQDSGRALNEQFF
TRBD1 | TRBJ2-2 | TRBV20-1 | . | TGCAGTGCTAGGGACAGGGTGGCCGGGGAGCTGTTTTTT | CSARDRVAGELFF
. | TRBJ2-2 | TRBV20-1 | many | TGCAGTGCTAGAGATCTGGCTGGGGGGACCGGGGAGCTGTTTTTT | CSARDLAGGTGELFF
TRBD2 | TRBJ2-5 | TRBV11-3 | . | TGTGCCAGCAGCGCCGCGGGGGGGTACGAGACCCAGTACTTC | CASSAAGGYETQYF
. | TRBJ2-5 | TRBV30 | . | TGTGCCTGGAACAACCAAGAGACCCAGTACTTC | CAWNNQETQYF
. | TRBJ2-1 | TRBV7-9 | few | TGTGCCAGCACCACCTTCCCTAAGTACAATGAGCAGTTCTTC | CASTTFPKYNEQFF
TRBD2 | TRBJ2-5 | TRBV29-1 | many | TGCAGCGTCGCCGAAGCGGGAGTTCAAGAGACCCAGTACTTC | CSVAEAGVQETQYF
. | TRBJ2-3 | TRBV20-1 | many | TGCAGTGCAACCTTAGCGGCTAGCACAGATACGCAGTATTTT | CSATLAASTDTQYF
TRBD1 | TRBJ1-6 | TRBV7-8 | many | TGTGCCAGCAGCGACTCTGACAGGGGGCGGGTGTATAATTCACCCCTCCACTTT | CASSDSDRGRVYNSPLHF
TRBD2 | TRBJ2-2 | TRBV19 | . | TGTGCCAGCCCGAGCGGGAGCACCGGGGAGCTGTTTTTT | CASPSGSTGELFF
. | TRBJ1-5 | TRBV29-1 | . | TGCAGCGTTGGGGGGGGAGGTCAGCCCCAGCATTTT | CSVGGGGQPQHF
. | TRBJ2-1 | TRBV20-1 | many | TGCAGTGGGGGACCACTTGACGCCAATGAGCAGTTCTTC | CSGGPLDANEQFF
. | TRBJ2-2 | TRBV4-1 | many | TGCGCCAGCAGCCAAGAGAGGACTGGTACCGGGGAGCTGTTTTTT | CASSQERTGTGELFF